The present T cell receptor (beta chain) was sequenced within a study of shared clonotypes between healthy human individuals. Researchers reported that CD8 memory united CD45RO+ cells with CCR7-negative CD45RA+ TemRA cells. On this clone: Its antigen is not identified.

Germline values: CDR1 SGHDT, CDR2 YYEEEE. The ends lost 7 bases at V and 8 bases at J; junction bases unmatched: 8. This CDR3 has 13 residues. Study results and limitations: Generally, naive subsets (rather than memory subsets) showed larger estimated richness. For naive CD4 cells, around 5.1% of clonotypes were shared across a few donors.

Generated by immunoSEQ multiplex PCR, the TCRdb table keeps only in-frame clones and is missing some. Here the sample spans 650,000 to 700,000 clones, around 91% being singletons. The rearrangement joins TRBV5-6 to TRBJ2-2; 7 bases are a match to TRBD1. The sequence was collected from a man younger than 35 in good health. Some clones in this sample may be carry-over from other donors' samples. The sequenced material came from memory CD8+ T cells from PBMCs. The subset here: CD45RO+ cells pooled with CCR7-negative TemRA cells. The CDR3 DNA follows: TGTGCCAGCCAACAGGGGACGATGGGGGAGCTGTTTTTT. Residues: CASQQGTMGELFF. The whole variable domain, remainder taken from reference TRBV5-6 and TRBJ2-2, is DAGVTQSPTHLIKTRGQQVTLRCSPKSGHDTVSWYQQALGQGPQFIFQYYEEEERQRGNFPDRFSGHQFPNYSSELNVNALLLGDSALYLCASQQGTMGELFFGEGSRLTVL.